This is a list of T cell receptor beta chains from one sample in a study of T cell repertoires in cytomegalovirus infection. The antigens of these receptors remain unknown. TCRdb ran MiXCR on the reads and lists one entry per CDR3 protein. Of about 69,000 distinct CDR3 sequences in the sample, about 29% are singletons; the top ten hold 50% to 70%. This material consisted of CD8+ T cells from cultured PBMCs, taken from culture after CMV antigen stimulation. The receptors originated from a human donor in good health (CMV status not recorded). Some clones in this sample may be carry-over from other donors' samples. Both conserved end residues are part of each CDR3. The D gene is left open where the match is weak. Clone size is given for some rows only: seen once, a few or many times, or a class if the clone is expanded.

DNA: TGCGCCAGCAGCCAAGATCGCGCCGTGGGAACTAGCGGGAATCACGAGCAGTACTTC
CDR3: CASSQDRAVGTSGNHEQYF
V: TRBV4-3
D: TRBD2
size: few
J: TRBJ2-7

DNA: TGTGCCAGCAGTGAATATAATAGGGCCGGCGGCACTGAAGCTTTCTTT
CDR3: CASSEYNRAGGTEAFF
V: TRBV25-1
D: .
size: few
J: TRBJ1-1

DNA: TGTGCCATCAGTGAGTCGGACGGCCCCACCGGGGAGCTGTTTTTT
CDR3: CAISESDGPTGELFF
V: TRBV10-3
D: .
size: .
J: TRBJ2-2

DNA: TGTGCCAGCAGTTACTCGATAGGCCCCTACGAGCAGTACTTC
CDR3: CASSYSIGPYEQYF
V: TRBV6-5
D: .
size: many
J: TRBJ2-7

DNA: TGTGCCAGCAGGGGGGGCTTAGGGACAGGGGGCGGCGAGCAGTACTTC
CDR3: CASRGGLGTGGGEQYF
V: TRBV12-3/TRBV12-4
D: TRBD1
size: .
J: TRBJ2-7

DNA: TGTGCCCTGCCCAAGACAGGGATTAACACTGAAGCTTTCTTT
CDR3: CALPKTGINTEAFF
V: TRBV28
D: TRBD1
size: .
J: TRBJ1-1

DNA: TGTGCCACCAGCAGGGGACAGGGGGACGACGAGCAGTACTTC
CDR3: CATSRGQGDDEQYF
V: TRBV15
D: TRBD1
size: .
J: TRBJ2-7

DNA: TGTGCCAGCAGTGTAAACCGGGGCTATGGCTACACCTTC
CDR3: CASSVNRGYGYTF
V: TRBV2
D: .
size: many
J: TRBJ1-2

DNA: TGTGCCAGCACTGCAGTTCTTGGTGTCTCCTACGAGCAGTACTTC
CDR3: CASTAVLGVSYEQYF
V: TRBV6-2/TRBV6-3
D: .
size: few
J: TRBJ2-7

DNA: TGTGCCAGCTCACGGCCCGTCCCCAGGAACACTGAAGCTTTCTTT
CDR3: CASSRPVPRNTEAFF
V: TRBV18
D: .
size: once
J: TRBJ1-1

DNA: TGCGCCAGCAGCCAAGGCGGGACAGGGGACTTCGGGGAGCTGTTTTTT
CDR3: CASSQGGTGDFGELFF
V: TRBV4-1
D: TRBD1
size: .
J: TRBJ2-2

DNA: TGCGCCAGCAGCCCCGACACGACCCTGGGGAGTGAGCAGTTCTTC
CDR3: CASSPDTTLGSEQFF
V: TRBV5-1
D: .
size: few
J: TRBJ2-1

DNA: TGTGCCAGCAGCCCACAGGGGTTTAAAGATCAGCCCCAGCATTTT
CDR3: CASSPQGFKDQPQHF
V: TRBV7-2
D: TRBD1
size: many
J: TRBJ1-5

DNA: TGTGCCTGGAGTTTTGGGGCGAGCACCTACGAGCAGTACTTC
CDR3: CAWSFGASTYEQYF
V: TRBV30
D: .
size: .
J: TRBJ2-7

DNA: TGCAGTGCTAGGGACAGTATGAGCTCCTACGAGCAGTACTTC
CDR3: CSARDSMSSYEQYF
V: TRBV20-1
D: .
size: .
J: TRBJ2-7

DNA: TGTGCCAGCAGCTTGGGGGGGGGGGCAGGGGGCTTAGGAACTGAAGCTTTCTTT
CDR3: CASSLGGGAGGLGTEAFF
V: TRBV5-6
D: TRBD1
size: .
J: TRBJ1-1

DNA: TGTGCCAGCAGCCCCGTGGCCTATGAAGCTTTCTTT
CDR3: CASSPVAYEAFF
V: TRBV7-6
D: .
size: .
J: TRBJ1-1

DNA: TGCGCCAGCAGCTTGTCCAGGGGCAGGGCAGGAGATACGCAGTATTTT
CDR3: CASSLSRGRAGDTQYF
V: TRBV5-1
D: .
size: few
J: TRBJ2-3

DNA: TGCGCCAGCAGCCAAGACCGCCGTCAGGGTACCTACGAGCAGTACTTC
CDR3: CASSQDRRQGTYEQYF
V: TRBV4-3
D: .
size: many
J: TRBJ2-7

DNA: TGTGCCAGCAGCCAACCCCTCGGGACAGAGAACACCGGGGAGCTGTTTTTT
CDR3: CASSQPLGTENTGELFF
V: TRBV5-8
D: TRBD1
size: .
J: TRBJ2-2

DNA: TGCGCCAGCAGCCAAGAGACCGGGAGGGCCCACAATGAGCAGTTCTTC
CDR3: CASSQETGRAHNEQFF
V: TRBV4-3
D: TRBD2
size: .
J: TRBJ2-1

DNA: TGTGCCACCAGCGGGGGGGGGCCGGGGGATACGCAGTATTTT
CDR3: CATSGGGPGDTQYF
V: TRBV15
D: .
size: .
J: TRBJ2-3

DNA: TGTGCCAGCAGCTACTCGGGGACAGGGAATGAGCAGTTCTTC
CDR3: CASSYSGTGNEQFF
V: TRBV9
D: TRBD1
size: many
J: TRBJ2-1

DNA: TGTGCCAGCAGCTTAGATCACCTTGAAGCTTTCTTT
CDR3: CASSLDHLEAFF
V: TRBV7-9
D: .
size: few
J: TRBJ1-1

DNA: TGTGCCAGCCAAAGAGCAACTAATGAAAAACTGTTTTTT
CDR3: CASQRATNEKLFF
V: TRBV7-8
D: .
size: medium-sized
J: TRBJ1-4

DNA: TGTGCCAGCAGCTTAAATTTCGCACGGGGTAGCGGGAAGGGTCCTGAGCAGTTCTTC
CDR3: CASSLNFARGSGKGPEQFF
V: TRBV11-2
D: TRBD2
size: few
J: TRBJ2-1

DNA: TGTGCCAGCAGCCCCTGGCCTCTAGCTGTTCCCGGGGAGCTGTTTTTT
CDR3: CASSPWPLAVPGELFF
V: TRBV7-2
D: .
size: many
J: TRBJ2-2

DNA: TGTGCCAGCCCCGTGGGCCAGGGGTACTATGGCTACACCTTC
CDR3: CASPVGQGYYGYTF
V: TRBV2
D: .
size: .
J: TRBJ1-2

DNA: TGTGCCAGTAGTCCCCCTCGACAGGGATTCGTGGCCCAGCATTTT
CDR3: CASSPPRQGFVAQHF
V: TRBV19
D: TRBD1
size: few
J: TRBJ1-5

DNA: TGTGCCAGCAGCCTCCTCGGATCGGACGAGCAGTACTTC
CDR3: CASSLLGSDEQYF
V: TRBV7-2
D: .
size: many
J: TRBJ2-7

DNA: TGTGCCAGCAGTTTAAGGCTAGCGGGGGCCTACGAGCAGTACTTC
CDR3: CASSLRLAGAYEQYF
V: TRBV27
D: TRBD2
size: .
J: TRBJ2-7

DNA: TGTGCCAGCAGTCCACTTCCCGGGGCCTATAATTCACCCCTCCACTTT
CDR3: CASSPLPGAYNSPLHF
V: TRBV6-6
D: .
size: .
J: TRBJ1-6

DNA: TGTGCCAGCAGTGACTTCGGCGAGACAGATACGCAGTATTTT
CDR3: CASSDFGETDTQYF
V: TRBV2
D: .
size: .
J: TRBJ2-3

DNA: TGTGCCAGCAGCTTAAGACTAGCGAAGGACAATGAGCAGTTCTTC
CDR3: CASSLRLAKDNEQFF
V: TRBV11-2
D: TRBD2
size: many
J: TRBJ2-1

DNA: TGTGCCAGCAGCTTAGACCCCGGACAGAGTAATTCACCCCTCCACTTT
CDR3: CASSLDPGQSNSPLHF
V: TRBV7-6
D: .
size: .
J: TRBJ1-6

DNA: TGTGCCAGCAGCTCGGACAGGGGCTATGGAAACACCATATATTTT
CDR3: CASSSDRGYGNTIYF
V: TRBV7-2
D: TRBD1
size: many
J: TRBJ1-3

DNA: TGTGCCAGCAGCTTTTGGGCCGAAGCGTGGAATGAGCAGTTCTTC
CDR3: CASSFWAEAWNEQFF
V: TRBV7-8
D: .
size: large
J: TRBJ2-1

DNA: TGTGCCAGCAGCCTTTACGGAAATGAGCAGTTCTTC
CDR3: CASSLYGNEQFF
V: TRBV12-3/TRBV12-4
D: .
size: few
J: TRBJ2-1

DNA: TGTGCCATCAGTGACCTAGCGGGGGAGGACCAGTACTTC
CDR3: CAISDLAGEDQYF
V: TRBV10-3
D: TRBD2
size: few
J: TRBJ2-5

DNA: TGTGCCAGCAGTTACTCCACTAGCGGGGGGGACACAGATACGCAGTATTTT
CDR3: CASSYSTSGGDTDTQYF
V: TRBV6-2/TRBV6-3
D: TRBD2
size: .
J: TRBJ2-3

DNA: TGTGCCAGCACCGCGGACAGGGCCAGTCAGCCCCAGCATTTT
CDR3: CASTADRASQPQHF
V: TRBV6-6
D: TRBD1
size: few
J: TRBJ1-5

DNA: TGTGCCAGTAGTATCACCGGGACAGGGGTGGGTCTTGGTATGGCCGGGGAGCTGTTTTTT
CDR3: CASSITGTGVGLGMAGELFF
V: TRBV19
D: TRBD1
size: .
J: TRBJ2-2

DNA: TGTGCCAGCAGCCCAAGCGGGAGCAACTCCTACAATGAGCAGTTCTTC
CDR3: CASSPSGSNSYNEQFF
V: TRBV7-6
D: TRBD2
size: many
J: TRBJ2-1

DNA: TGTGCCAGCAGCTTAGCGCAGGGGGATTCACCCCTCCACTTT
CDR3: CASSLAQGDSPLHF
V: TRBV7-6
D: TRBD1
size: few
J: TRBJ1-6

DNA: TGTGCCAGCAGCTCCAGCAACAGGTTGTACCAAGAGACCCAGTACTTC
CDR3: CASSSSNRLYQETQYF
V: TRBV7-2
D: .
size: many
J: TRBJ2-5

DNA: TGTGCCAGCAGGGCAGGGGATCGGGAGACCCAGTACTTC
CDR3: CASRAGDRETQYF
V: TRBV7-9
D: .
size: .
J: TRBJ2-5

DNA: TGCGCCAGCAGCCAAGAAGCCCAGGGCGGCACCTACGAGCAGTACTTC
CDR3: CASSQEAQGGTYEQYF
V: TRBV4-1
D: .
size: .
J: TRBJ2-7

DNA: TGTGCCAGCAGAAGAGCCTCGGTAGCTTTCTTT
CDR3: CASRRASVAFF
V: TRBV7-9
D: .
size: .
J: TRBJ1-1

DNA: TGTGCCAGCGCGAACTCGGGAGACCTGAACCTCTACAATGAGCAGTTCTTC
CDR3: CASANSGDLNLYNEQFF
V: TRBV5-6
D: .
size: .
J: TRBJ2-1

DNA: TGCAGTGCAAAGGGAGTAACGAACACTGAAGCTTTCTTT
CDR3: CSAKGVTNTEAFF
V: TRBV20-1
D: .
size: few
J: TRBJ1-1

DNA: TGTGCCAGCAGCTTAGGATTGCAGGGTCCCGGCACTGAAGCTTTCTTT
CDR3: CASSLGLQGPGTEAFF
V: TRBV7-6
D: .
size: few
J: TRBJ1-1

DNA: TGTGCCAGCAGTGGGTTCCCACAGGGTAGCACCTACAATGAGCAGTTCTTC
CDR3: CASSGFPQGSTYNEQFF
V: TRBV2
D: .
size: .
J: TRBJ2-1

DNA: TGCGCCAGCAGCTCTGGACAGGGGGGGCAGACCCAGTACTTC
CDR3: CASSSGQGGQTQYF
V: TRBV5-1
D: TRBD1
size: few
J: TRBJ2-5

DNA: TGTGCCAGCAGTTACTATGAGACCTCGGGCGAGCAGTACTTC
CDR3: CASSYYETSGEQYF
V: TRBV6-5
D: .
size: .
J: TRBJ2-7